Sequencing of this T cell receptor (beta chain) was carried out in a study of blood T cell repertoires in COVID-19. For the study at large: PBMCs, B-cell-depleted T cells, or T cells were the source of the cDNA or gDNA that made up the material.

Libraries were prepared by immunoSEQ multiplex PCR; TCRdb keeps only in-frame clonotypes and omits some of them. The sample lists around 94,000 clones; 70% to 90% were seen once. With V trimmed by 5 bases and J by 10 bases, 9 bases remained unmatched. The CDR3 loop spans 14 amino acids. Per germline, CDR1 LNHDA and CDR2 SQIVND (reference sequence). Material for sequencing was peripheral blood. The rearrangement uses TRBV19 and TRBJ2-1; 9 bases match TRBD1. This sequence originates from a man aged 50 to 60 with active COVID-19. The CDR3 spells CASSDRDRVYEQFF. The CDR3 DNA reads as TGTGCCAGTAGTGACCGGGACAGGGTATACGAGCAGTTCTTC.